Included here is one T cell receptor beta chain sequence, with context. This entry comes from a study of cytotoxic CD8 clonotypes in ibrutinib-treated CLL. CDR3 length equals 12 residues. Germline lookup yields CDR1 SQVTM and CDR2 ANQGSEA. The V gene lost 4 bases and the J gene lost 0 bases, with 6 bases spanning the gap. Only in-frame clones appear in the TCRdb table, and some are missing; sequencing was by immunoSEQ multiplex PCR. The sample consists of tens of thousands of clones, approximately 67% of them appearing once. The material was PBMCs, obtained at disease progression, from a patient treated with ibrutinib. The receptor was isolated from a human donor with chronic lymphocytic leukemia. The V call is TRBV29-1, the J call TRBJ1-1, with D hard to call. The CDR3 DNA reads TGCAGCGTTGTAACCTTGAACACTGAAGCTTTCTTT. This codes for CSVVTLNTEAFF.